This TCR beta chain was obtained from a study of T-cell reconstitution after alpha-beta-depleted transplantation in children. This clonotype was counted ten times or more. The TCRbeta library incorporated unique molecular identifiers. TCRdb passed the PCR reads through MiXCR, listing each CDR3 protein once. The profile shows roughly 170,000 distinct CDR3 sequences, about 6.3% of them singletons. V was pared by 4 bases and J by 4 bases, with 6 bases of the junction left unmatched. The CDR3 length is 15 residues. Germline-derived CDR1 and CDR2 are SGHRS and YFSETQ. This specimen consisted of PBMCs from the stem cell graft donor, obtained from the stem cell graft. The V gene is TRBV5-1, the J gene TRBJ2-1; 9 bases are shared with TRBD1. The sequence was collected from a human donor who donated a stem cell graft to a child with Wiskott-Aldrich syndrome. The CDR3 DNA is TGCGCCAGCAGCAAGGACAGGGGAGATTACAATGAGCAGTTCTTC. Protein: CASSKDRGDYNEQFF.